A selection of T cell receptor beta chains follows, all from one sample in a study of cytomegalovirus exposure and HLA in healthy donors. Clones were read by immunoSEQ multiplex PCR, and TCRdb kept only the in-frame ones, dropping some. The sample lists 130,000 or so clones; just under 90% were seen once. The sequenced material came from PBMCs. The source is a man aged 25 to 45 in good health and CMV-seronegative. Each CDR3 is given with its conserved first and last residue. The D gene is left open where the match is weak. Clone size is not always given. Where it is, it says once, few, many or a class for expanded clones.

size: -
D: -
J: TRBJ1-1
V: TRBV7-9
CDR3: CASSLEVTGAEAFF
DNA: TGTGCCAGCAGCTTAGAGGTCACGGGGGCTGAAGCTTTCTTT

size: -
D: -
J: TRBJ2-7
V: TRBV19
CDR3: CASSIGGGVTYEQYF
DNA: TGTGCCAGTAGTATCGGTGGAGGGGTGACCTACGAGCAGTACTTC

size: once
D: -
J: TRBJ1-5
V: TRBV19
CDR3: CASTPGVVSNQPQHF
DNA: TGTGCCAGTACCCCGGGAGTGGTTAGCAATCAGCCCCAGCATTTT

size: -
D: -
J: TRBJ2-1
V: TRBV6-6
CDR3: CASSYSTGGFEQFF
DNA: TGTGCCAGCAGTTACTCTACGGGGGGCTTTGAGCAGTTCTTC

size: -
D: -
J: TRBJ2-1
V: TRBV27
CDR3: CASSTSGGAVYNEQFF
DNA: TGTGCCAGCAGTACCTCCGGAGGGGCGGTCTACAATGAGCAGTTCTTC

size: -
D: TRBD1
J: TRBJ2-7
V: TRBV27
CDR3: CASSGGQGFNEQYF
DNA: TGTGCCAGCAGTGGGGGACAGGGTTTCAACGAGCAGTACTTC

size: few
D: TRBD1
J: TRBJ1-2
V: TRBV5-4
CDR3: CASSEEGAGGYTF
DNA: TGTGCCAGCAGCGAGGAGGGGGCGGGTGGCTACACCTTC

size: -
D: TRBD1
J: TRBJ2-4
V: TRBV2
CDR3: CASSEWAGGHHKNIQYF
DNA: TGTGCCAGCAGTGAATGGGCAGGGGGCCACCACAAAAACATTCAGTACTTC

size: -
D: -
J: TRBJ1-4
V: TRBV6-1
CDR3: CASSVGNSFPGEKLFF
DNA: TGTGCCAGCAGTGTCGGCAACAGCTTCCCAGGAGAAAAACTGTTTTTT

size: once
D: -
J: TRBJ2-5
V: TRBV5-5
CDR3: CASSLVETEVEETQYF
DNA: TGTGCCAGCAGCTTGGTTGAGACAGAGGTTGAAGAGACCCAGTACTTC

size: -
D: -
J: TRBJ2-5
V: TRBV5-1
CDR3: CASSLPGHEKETQYF
DNA: TGCGCCAGCAGCTTACCGGGACACGAGAAAGAGACCCAGTACTTC